This record concerns one T cell receptor (beta chain) sequence. Its antigen is unknown. The data stem from a study of cytomegalovirus exposure and HLA in healthy donors (dated by TCRdb to about 2017). Turning to the overall study: In an earlier analysis of fewer than 750 of the donors, approximately 260 Gb of sequence data and 117 million unique TCR beta sequences from 150 million to 200 million T cells were reported. An early release that covered several hundred HLA-typed donors contained about 300 gigabases of sequencing data and tens of millions of unique TCR sequences. Of the roughly 400 genotyped donors, approximately 80% fell in the genetic ancestry cluster associated with self-reported Caucasian donors. The aim of the study was to test whether cataloging public T cell receptors could identify signatures of past pathogen exposure. The study profiled the T cell repertoires of around 700 subjects by immunosequencing and related them to cytomegalovirus serostatus. Along with the approximately 600-subject first cohort, a separate validation cohort of roughly 110 different subjects was used. To predict cytomegalovirus infection status, the study combined high-throughput TCR immunosequencing, statistical association of individual TCRs with disease status, and machine learning. In a later analysis, previously published TCR beta repertoires from 500 to 750 donors were re-analyzed and high-resolution HLA genotyping was added so that TCR occurrence patterns could be studied. Rather than using new phenotypic data, the later analysis identified candidate immune exposures from TCR beta sequences and from how often those sequences occurred across donors. To decide whether each TCR beta V gene segment behaved as functional or pseudogenic, an earlier analysis of some 570 of the donors relied on high-throughput TCR beta sequencing. Alongside the repertoire data, information on donor age, sex, ethnicity and CMV serostatus was compiled. A later genetic analysis used genome-wide SNP genotypes for about 60% of the roughly 670 donors, treating that subset as a discovery cohort. All discovery cohort repertoires had been generated using a single sequencing platform. Class I and class II HLA loci were covered by the typing at four-digit resolution. Typing coverage differed by locus: A, B, C, DRB1 and DQB1 were typed in about 629-630 donors, DQA1 in about 550, DPA1 in some 570, and DPB1 in roughly 470. Five DR-DQ haplotypes were handled as single units for association and clustering because linkage in the cohort was strong. On average, roughly 250,000 unique TCR beta nucleotide sequences were sequenced per donor among 398 genotyped donors of the cohort, with around 19% of those sequences being non-productive. What the authors observed across the whole study: The sequencing pipeline was judged likely to have produced a cluster of highly shared sequence variants as a technical artifact. The study listed approximately 150 TCR beta chains as associated with cytomegalovirus. When HLA alleles, especially DR and DQ, strongly co-occurred, attributing TCR associations to individual alleles was difficult. Because counts were too low, roughly 16 rarely observed V segments, including chromosome 9 orphons, were excluded from the earlier analysis of fewer than 650 of the donors. An association between a missense DCLRE1C variant and V-gene and J-gene trimming of TCR beta chains was found in a later genetic analysis and replicated in an independent cohort. In a later analysis, HLA-associated TCR beta chains were found to be more clonally expanded and to have lower generation probabilities than equally common non-associated chains. This cohort had only TCR beta chains sequenced, and the lack of alpha or paired-chain data limited which features could be detected. Most CMV-associated TCR beta chains appeared to be HLA-restricted in a later analysis, and the HLA associations seemed to be driven largely by CMV exposure. Linkage disequilibrium might explain the correlated functional status among segregating V segments, but an unknown experimental factor could not be ruled out. A later analysis associated about 17,000 TCR beta sequences with specific HLA alleles at a false discovery rate of 0.05. A later genetic analysis reported fewer N-insertions in productive TCRs among donors in an Asian-associated ancestry cluster than the 666-donor mean. Presence/absence analyses assumed roughly uniform sequencing depth across donors, an assumption that may not hold. Across donors, most TCR sequences were observed very rarely, whereas some public TCRs were present in many individuals. In an earlier analysis of 587 of the donors, most TCR beta V segments appeared in productive rearrangements about 87% or about 30% of the time, broadly matching IMGT annotations. A later analysis reported that several top co-occurrence clusters appeared linked to parvovirus B19, influenza, CMV and Epstein-Barr virus. The classifier was reported to diagnose cytomegalovirus status with high specificity and sensitivity in both the original cohort and the validation cohort. The authors suggested that the approach could potentially be extended to other disease states and immunological phenotypes. Because the 87-base-pair reads could not distinguish some IMGT-functional V segments, including TRBV6-2 and TRBV6-3, those segments were excluded. HLA typing was unavailable for some donors at each locus, so association tests used only the typed subset. Immune exposure information for the cohort was limited to CMV serostatus. In vitro tests confirmed that three of the cytomegalovirus-associated TCR beta chains recognize cytomegalovirus antigens. In a later analysis, TCR association rates were found to vary across HLA loci, with the most associated TCRs seen for DRB1 alleles and the fewest for HLA-C alleles. A further reported finding was that TCR beta sequences accurately predicted the HLA-A and HLA-B alleles for most subjects in the first cohort.

The receptor library was made with the immunoSEQ multiplex PCR assay. For the multiplex PCR, a mixture combining 60 forward primers for TCR Vbeta segments and 13 reverse primers for TCR Jbeta segments was used. The CDR3 region of rearranged TCR beta genes was amplified from genomic DNA by a multiplex PCR assay. The amplified TCR beta libraries were sequenced on the Illumina HiSeq System as 87-base-pair reads. The study's own analysis went as follows. Across the 640 or so repertoires, a later analysis counted some 81 million unique TCR beta chains, roughly 11 million of which were shared by at least two donors. Raw reads were error-corrected and collapsed into unique sequences with a nearest-neighbor algorithm that merged closely related sequences to remove PCR and sequencing errors. Alignment of CDR3 sequences to IMGT reference sequences was used to assign V, D and J gene segments. For a sequence to be retained, a match of at least six nucleotides to both a V gene segment and a J gene segment was required. Rearrangements were classified as productive when the CDR3 lacked stop codons and remained in frame with V and J, and all other rearrangements were classified as non-productive. CDR3 was defined according to IMGT convention as the region running from the second conserved V-encoded cysteine to the conserved J-encoded phenylalanine. In an earlier analysis of 500 to 650 of the donors, sequences lacking an unambiguous match to a single V gene segment were excluded. An earlier analysis of fewer than 750 of the donors classified V segments as functional when productive rearrangements were above 56.7% and as segregating when the standard deviation between donors was above 5%. To diagnose cytomegalovirus status from the catalog of TCR beta chain sequences, a statistical classification framework was built. V and J gene assignment, in a later analysis, came from comparing TCR nucleotide sequences with IMGT/GENE-DB human TR gene sequences. In a later analysis, CDR3 sequences and most-parsimonious VDJ recombination scenarios were assigned using the TCRdist pipeline. A later analysis defined each TCR beta chain by its CDR3 amino acid sequence plus V-gene family, and excluded reads lacking a unique V-gene family. As a way to deal with suspected cross-contamination and a sequencing artifact, a later analysis dropped 450 to 600 nucleotide sequences that were highly shared and had low generation probability. A later analysis calculated a clonal expansion index for each public chain from normalized within-repertoire ranks of inferred template counts. In a later analysis, generation probabilities were computed using a VDJ recombination model fitted to out-of-frame rearrangements, and the results were checked against IGoR. In a later analysis, TCR-TCR, TCR-HLA and TCR-CMV co-occurrence was scored with hypergeometric tests, and a repertoire-size bias correction was applied to TCR pairs. In a later analysis, false discovery rates were estimated by permuting HLA or CMV assignments 20 times. In a later analysis, co-occurring TCRs were grouped using DBSCAN, and TCRdist sequence similarity was added for clustering within HLA-allele-positive subsets. Repertoires with fewer than 30,000 or more than 120,000 public chains were left out of co-occurrence clustering, as were five repertoires with anomalous nucleotide sharing. The immuneACCESS repertoire file appears here via TCRdb, limited to in-frame rearrangements. These files lack a portion of the clones; in checked studies, under half of the deficit traces to unresolved V genes, and the cause of the others is not known. Clonal size and the V and J genes are those of that table, whereas D and trimming came from the DNA. The table for this sample shows around 120,000 clones. The top ten constitute roughly 3.5% of the sample.

The germline V gene (reference sequence) specifies MNHEY as CDR1 and SMNVEV as CDR2. The CDR3 covers 16 residues, taking in both the cysteine and the phenylalanine. CDR3 DNA is the only sequence kept; it has 48 bases, read in frame from the first base. The cohort was made up of roughly 670 healthy bone marrow donors. At the time of sampling, all cohort members were nominally healthy, though unrecorded immune exposures were likely present. The donor was CMV seronegative and belonged to the group of 352 seronegative cohort members. Each donor provided a peripheral blood sample, and peripheral blood mononuclear cells were used for TCR beta sequencing. Genomic DNA extraction from the blood cell samples was performed with the Qiagen DNeasy Blood Extraction Kit.

The chain couples TRBV27 to TRBJ2-5, and TRBD2 matches 14 of the central bases. The J call may be incorrect, as the DNA end agrees better with TRBJ2-7. Input material: PBMCs. This clonotype originated in a man aged 18 to 30 in good health and CMV-seronegative. The CDR3: CASSLNLGLAGGEQYF. The nucleotides read TGTGCCAGCAGTTTAAATCTAGGACTAGCGGGAGGCGAGCAGTACTTC.